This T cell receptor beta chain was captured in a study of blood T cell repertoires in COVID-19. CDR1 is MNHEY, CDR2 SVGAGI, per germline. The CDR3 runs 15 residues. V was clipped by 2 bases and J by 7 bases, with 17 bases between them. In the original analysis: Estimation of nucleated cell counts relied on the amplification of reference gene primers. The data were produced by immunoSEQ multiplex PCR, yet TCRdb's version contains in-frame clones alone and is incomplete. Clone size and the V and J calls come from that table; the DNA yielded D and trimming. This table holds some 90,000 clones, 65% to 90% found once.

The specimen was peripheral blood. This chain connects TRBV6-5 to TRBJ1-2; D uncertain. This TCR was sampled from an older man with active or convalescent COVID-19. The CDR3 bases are TGTGCCAGCAGTTACAGTCATCGTCCCGTCAGTGGCTACACCTTC. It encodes CASSYSHRPVSGYTF.